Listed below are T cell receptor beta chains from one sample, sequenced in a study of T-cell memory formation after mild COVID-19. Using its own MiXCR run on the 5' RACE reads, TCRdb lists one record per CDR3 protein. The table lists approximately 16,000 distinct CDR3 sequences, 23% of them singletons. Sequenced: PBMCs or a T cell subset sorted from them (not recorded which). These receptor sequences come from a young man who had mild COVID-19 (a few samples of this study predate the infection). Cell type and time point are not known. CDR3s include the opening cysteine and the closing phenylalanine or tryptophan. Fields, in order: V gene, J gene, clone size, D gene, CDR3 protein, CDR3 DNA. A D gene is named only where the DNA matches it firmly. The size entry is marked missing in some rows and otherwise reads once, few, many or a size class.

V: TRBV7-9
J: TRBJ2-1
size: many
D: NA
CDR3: CASSLATSASSYNEQFF
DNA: TGTGCCAGCAGCTTAGCGACGTCAGCTAGCTCCTACAATGAGCAGTTCTTC

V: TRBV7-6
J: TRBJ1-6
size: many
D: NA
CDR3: CASSPSLGSPLHF
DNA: TGTGCCAGCAGTCCCTCTTTGGGATCACCCCTCCACTTT

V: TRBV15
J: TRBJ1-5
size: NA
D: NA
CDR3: CATSREVGRANQPQHF
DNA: TGTGCCACCAGCAGAGAGGTGGGACGGGCCAATCAGCCCCAGCATTTT

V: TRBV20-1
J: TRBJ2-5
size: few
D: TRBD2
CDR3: CARVGGGKETQYF
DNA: TGCGCCCGGGTCGGGGGGGGAAAAGAGACCCAGTACTTC

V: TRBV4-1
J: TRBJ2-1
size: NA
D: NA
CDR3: CASSQVGLETFF
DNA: TGCGCCAGCAGCCAAGTGGGGCTTGAGACGTTCTTC

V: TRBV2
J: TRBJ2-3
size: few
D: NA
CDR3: CASRGSDSPLGTQYF
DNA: TGTGCCAGCAGGGGGTCGGACAGCCCCCTAGGTACGCAGTATTTT

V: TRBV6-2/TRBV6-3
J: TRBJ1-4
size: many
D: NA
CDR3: CASSYRDHNEKLFF
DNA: TGTGCCAGCAGTTACCGGGACCACAATGAAAAACTGTTTTTT

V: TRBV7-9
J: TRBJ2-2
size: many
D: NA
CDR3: CASSFGTVNTGELFF
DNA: TGTGCCAGCAGCTTCGGAACAGTCAACACCGGGGAGCTGTTTTTT

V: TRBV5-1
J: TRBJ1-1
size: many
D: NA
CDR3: CASTINKSGATEAFF
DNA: TGCGCCAGCACCATAAACAAATCGGGGGCCACTGAAGCTTTCTTT

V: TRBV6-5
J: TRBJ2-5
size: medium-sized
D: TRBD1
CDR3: CASSYSTGGGKTQYF
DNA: TGTGCCAGCAGTTACTCGACAGGGGGCGGGAAGACCCAGTACTTC

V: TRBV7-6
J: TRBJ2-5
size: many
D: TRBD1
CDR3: CASSFYRGEETQYF
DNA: TGTGCCAGCAGCTTTTACAGGGGCGAAGAGACCCAGTACTTC

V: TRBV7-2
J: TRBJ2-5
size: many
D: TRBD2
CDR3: CASSLVRGGGHQETQYF
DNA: TGTGCCAGCAGCTTAGTCAGGGGCGGGGGGCACCAAGAGACCCAGTACTTC

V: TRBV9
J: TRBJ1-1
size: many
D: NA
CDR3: CASSPVWRLNTEAFF
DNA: TGTGCCAGCAGCCCCGTGTGGCGCTTGAACACTGAAGCTTTCTTT

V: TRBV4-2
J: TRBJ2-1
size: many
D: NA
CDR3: CASSQRSRAYNEQFF
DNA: TGTGCCAGCAGCCAAAGATCGCGTGCCTACAATGAGCAGTTCTTC

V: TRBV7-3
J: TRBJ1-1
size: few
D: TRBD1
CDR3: CASSLSPGQGSFEAFF
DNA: TGTGCCAGCAGCTTAAGCCCGGGACAGGGAAGCTTTGAAGCTTTCTTT

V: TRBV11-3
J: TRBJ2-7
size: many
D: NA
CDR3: CASSLDVAPYYEQYF
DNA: TGTGCCAGCAGCTTAGATGTTGCCCCGTACTACGAGCAGTACTTC

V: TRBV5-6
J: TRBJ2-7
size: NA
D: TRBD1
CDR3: CASSSRDRGYEQYF
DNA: TGTGCCAGCAGCTCCCGGGACAGGGGATACGAGCAGTACTTC

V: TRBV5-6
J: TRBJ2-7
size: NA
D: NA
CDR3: CASSRSGPREQYF
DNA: TGTGCCAGCAGCAGAAGCGGGCCGCGGGAGCAGTACTTC

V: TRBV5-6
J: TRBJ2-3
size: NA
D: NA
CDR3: CASSSFLGGTQYF
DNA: TGTGCCAGCAGCTCTTTCCTGGGTGGTACGCAGTATTTT

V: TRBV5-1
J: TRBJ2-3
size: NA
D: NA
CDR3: CASSTGGDTQYF
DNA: TGCGCCAGCAGCACCGGGGGAGATACGCAGTATTTT

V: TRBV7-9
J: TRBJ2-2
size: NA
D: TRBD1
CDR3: CASSLGPGQDTGELFF
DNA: TGTGCCAGCAGCTTAGGACCGGGACAGGACACCGGGGAGCTGTTTTTT

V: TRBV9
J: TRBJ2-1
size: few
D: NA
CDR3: CASSPDGTNSYNEQFF
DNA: TGTGCCAGCAGCCCCGACGGGACCAACTCCTACAATGAGCAGTTCTTC

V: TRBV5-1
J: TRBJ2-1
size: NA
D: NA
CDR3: CASSFTRGVSDEQFF
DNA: TGCGCCAGCAGCTTTACGAGGGGCGTTAGCGATGAGCAGTTCTTC

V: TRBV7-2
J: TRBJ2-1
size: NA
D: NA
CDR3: CASSLYLPANEQFF
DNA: TGTGCCAGCAGCTTGTATCTCCCCGCGAATGAGCAGTTCTTC

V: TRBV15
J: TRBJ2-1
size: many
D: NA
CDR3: CATSRDGSGNEQFF
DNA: TGTGCCACCAGCAGAGACGGGTCAGGGAATGAGCAGTTCTTC

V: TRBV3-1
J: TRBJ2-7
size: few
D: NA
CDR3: CASSHIGRGPNYEQYF
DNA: TGTGCCAGCAGCCACATCGGAAGGGGACCCAACTACGAGCAGTACTTC

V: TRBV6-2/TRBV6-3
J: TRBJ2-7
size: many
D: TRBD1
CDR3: CASSTPTGYFHEQYF
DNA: TGTGCCAGCAGTACCCCGACAGGGTATTTCCACGAGCAGTACTTC

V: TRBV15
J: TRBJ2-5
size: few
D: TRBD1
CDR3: CATSVSDRGRGETQYF
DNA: TGTGCCACCAGCGTCTCGGACAGGGGGCGGGGGGAGACCCAGTACTTC

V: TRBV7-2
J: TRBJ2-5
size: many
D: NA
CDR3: CASSSRETQYF
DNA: TGTGCCAGCAGTTCAAGGGAGACCCAGTACTTC

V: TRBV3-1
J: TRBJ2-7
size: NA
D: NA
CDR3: CASSQDLWGTGTYEQYF
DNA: TGTGCCAGCAGCCAAGATTTGTGGGGCACCGGAACCTACGAGCAGTACTTC

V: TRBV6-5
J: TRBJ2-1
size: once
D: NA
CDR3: CASSYGEEEFF
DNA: TGTGCCAGCAGTTACGGGGAAGAGGAGTTCTTC

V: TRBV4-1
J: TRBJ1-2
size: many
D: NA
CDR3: CASSQGLGPHYGYTF
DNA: TGCGCCAGCAGCCAAGGCCTGGGGCCCCACTATGGCTACACCTTC

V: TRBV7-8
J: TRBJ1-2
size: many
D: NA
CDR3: CASSLASAGRLNYGYTF
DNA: TGTGCCAGCAGCTTAGCGTCCGCAGGGCGACTTAACTATGGCTACACCTTC

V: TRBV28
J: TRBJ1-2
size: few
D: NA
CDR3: CASSLWGDYGYTF
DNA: TGTGCCAGCAGTTTATGGGGGGACTATGGCTACACCTTC

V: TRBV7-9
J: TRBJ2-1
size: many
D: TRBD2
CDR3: CASSPTAGGNEQFF
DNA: TGTGCCAGCAGTCCCACTGCGGGGGGCAATGAGCAGTTCTTC

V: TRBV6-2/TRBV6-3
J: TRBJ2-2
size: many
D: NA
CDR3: CATPGPNTGELFF
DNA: TGTGCCACACCGGGGCCGAACACCGGGGAGCTGTTTTTT

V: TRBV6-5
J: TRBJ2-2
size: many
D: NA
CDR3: CASSYRDAGELFF
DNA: TGTGCCAGCAGTTACCGGGACGCCGGGGAGCTGTTTTTT

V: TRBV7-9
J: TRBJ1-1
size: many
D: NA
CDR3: CASSLLERLEAFF
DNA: TGTGCCAGCAGCTTGCTGGAGCGTCTTGAGGCTTTCTTT

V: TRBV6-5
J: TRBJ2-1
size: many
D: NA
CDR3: CASSYAGLGYNEQFF
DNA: TGTGCCAGCAGTTACGCGGGGTTGGGGTACAATGAGCAGTTCTTC

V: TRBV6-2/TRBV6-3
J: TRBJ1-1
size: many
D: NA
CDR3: CASSLRIQDLNTEAFF
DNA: TGTGCCAGCAGCCTACGGATACAGGATCTGAACACTGAAGCTTTCTTT

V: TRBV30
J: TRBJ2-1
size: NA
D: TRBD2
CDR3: CAWGLAGGGQFF
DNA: TGTGCCTGGGGACTAGCGGGAGGTGGGCAGTTCTTC

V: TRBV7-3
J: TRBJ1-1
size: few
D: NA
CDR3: CASSLGLDRQAFF
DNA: TGTGCCAGCAGCTTAGGGCTTGACAGACAAGCTTTCTTT

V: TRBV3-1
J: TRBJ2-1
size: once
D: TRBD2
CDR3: CASSHDIAGSSYNEQFF
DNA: TGTGCCAGCAGCCACGATATAGCGGGGAGCTCCTACAATGAGCAGTTCTTC

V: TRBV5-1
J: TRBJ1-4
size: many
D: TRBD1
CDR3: CASSWAPGTDPATNEKLFF
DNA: TGCGCCAGCAGCTGGGCGCCCGGGACAGATCCTGCAACTAATGAAAAACTGTTTTTT

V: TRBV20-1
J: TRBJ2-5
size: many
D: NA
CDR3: CSASLYGRRETQYF
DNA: TGCAGTGCTAGTTTGTATGGGAGGAGGGAGACCCAGTACTTC

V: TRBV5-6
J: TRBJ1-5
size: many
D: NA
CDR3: CASSLKSGKSQHF
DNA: TGTGCCAGCAGCTTGAAATCAGGGAAGTCCCAGCATTTT

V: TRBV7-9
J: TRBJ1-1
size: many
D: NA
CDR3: CASSLALAGANTEAFF
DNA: TGTGCCAGCAGCTTAGCGCTGGCAGGGGCGAACACTGAAGCTTTCTTT

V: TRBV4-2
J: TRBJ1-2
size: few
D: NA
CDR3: CASSQPYPRDKHSNYGYTF
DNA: TGTGCCAGCAGCCAGCCCTACCCTCGGGACAAACATAGTAACTATGGCTACACCTTC

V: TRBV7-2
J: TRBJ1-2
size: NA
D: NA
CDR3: CASSPLGYTF
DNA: TGTGCCAGCAGCCCCCTTGGCTACACCTTC

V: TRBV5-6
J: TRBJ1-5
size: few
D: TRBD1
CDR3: CASSLRTGTGGSNQPQHF
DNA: TGTGCCAGCAGCCTGCGGACCGGGACAGGGGGGAGCAATCAGCCCCAGCATTTT

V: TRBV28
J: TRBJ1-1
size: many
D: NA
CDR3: CASREGTEAFF
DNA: TGTGCCAGCAGGGAGGGTACTGAAGCTTTCTTT

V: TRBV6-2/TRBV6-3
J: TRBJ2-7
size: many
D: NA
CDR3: CASSYPNPTRTYEQYF
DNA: TGTGCCAGCAGTTACCCGAACCCAACAAGAACCTACGAGCAGTACTTC

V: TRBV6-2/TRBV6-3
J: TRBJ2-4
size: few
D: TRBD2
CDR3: CASSLRSASGLKNIQYF
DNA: TGTGCCAGCAGTTTAAGGTCGGCTAGCGGCCTTAAAAACATTCAGTACTTC

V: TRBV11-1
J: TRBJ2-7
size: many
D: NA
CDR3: CASSSLRGQSSYEQYF
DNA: TGTGCCAGCAGCTCCCTGAGAGGGCAAAGCTCCTACGAGCAGTACTTC